The T cell receptor (beta chain) described here comes from a study of identifying expanded T cells in peripheral blood. Study-level results: Approximately 2-week clone count variance significantly increased as total template count grew. Over two and four weeks, about 17 and 20 clones changed, versus roughly 1.1 between replicates.

No infections or other immune events were documented during collection. With regard to this clone: The antigen remains unidentified.

Assay used: immunoSEQ multiplex PCR; TCRdb lists only in-frame clones, some missing. The table shows some 93,000 clones, with nearly 90% occurring only once. The V end lost 5 bases, the J end lost 3 bases, and 10 bases lay between the germline ends. CDR3 length equals 13 residues. Germline loops: CDR1 SGHTA, CDR2 FQGNSA. Sequencing used blood. This sequence originates from a person aged 18 to 70 in good health. The rearrangement links TRBV7-2 to TRBJ2-5; D is undetermined. The CDR3 loop is CASSPVGEETQYF. The CDR3 DNA reads TGTGCCAGCAGCCCGGTGGGTGAAGAGACCCAGTACTTC.